The 16 T cell receptor beta chains presented below share a single source sample, sequenced in a study of beta chain features in type 1 diabetes. Expressed TCRB transcripts were sequenced, since all the RNA that had been isolated was reverse transcribed. TCRdb's table, derived via immunoSEQ multiplex PCR, lists solely in-frame clones and lacks some. The repertoire holds a few hundred thousand clones, with roughly 15% as singletons. The sequenced material came from naive CD4+ T cells from blood. These TCRs come from a woman between 18 and 29 years old in good health.

This sequence joins TRBV29-1 and TRBJ2-1; D is unresolved. V lost 2 bases and J 5 bases, leaving 10 bases between the germline ends. Germline V gene lookup returns CDR1 SQVTM and CDR2 ANQGSEA. CDR3 length equals 13 residues. Written as DNA, the CDR3 is TGCAGCGTTGAACGGCTAGTAAACAATGAGCAGTTCTTC. Its protein is CSVERLVNNEQFF.

The V call is TRBV30, the J call TRBJ2-1, with a possible D match to TRBD2 (6 bases). The germline V gene has CDR1 GTSNPN and CDR2 SVGIG (reference sequence). This CDR3 has 14 residues. Trimming took 2 bases from V and 4 from J, leaving 12 bases between them. The CDR3 nucleotides are TGTGCCTGGAGTCCCGGGGGAATGTACAATGAGCAGTTCTTC. Its protein product is CAWSPGGMYNEQFF.

The J gene is TRBJ2-5, the V gene TRBV30; 9 bases are a match to TRBD2. Trimming removed 0 bases from V and 2 bases from J; junction bases left unmatched: 4. The CDR3 consists of 15 residues. Germline V gene data show CDR1 as GTSNPN and CDR2 as SVGIG (reference sequence). The CDR3: CAWSVTLAGQETQYF. The CDR3, as DNA: TGTGCCTGGAGTGTCACCCTAGCGGGGCAAGAGACCCAGTACTTC.

The chain carries TRBV18 and TRBJ2-7, with a weak D call TRBD2 (5 bases). V was cut by 4 bases and J by 7 bases, with 14 bases left in between. This CDR3 contains 13 residues. Per the germline V gene, CDR1 is KGHSH and CDR2 is LQKENI. The CDR3 nucleotides are TGTGCCAGCTCACTAAGTAAAGGCGGGGAGCAGTACTTC. It specifies CASSLSKGGEQYF.

A few counts support this clone. The chain combines TRBV5-1 with TRBJ1-2; D unclear. V was cut by 0 bases and J by 0 bases, with 15 bases left in between. Germline CDR1 SGHRS, CDR2 YFSETQ. The CDR3 contains 17 residues. CDR3 bases: TGCGCCAGCAGCTTGGCCGATGGCACCCCCTCTAACTATGGCTACACCTTC. Translated, it gives CASSLADGTPSNYGYTF. The variable domain in full, with the rest retrieved from reference TRBV5-1 and TRBJ1-2, is KAGVTQTPRYLIKTRGQQVTLSCSPISGHRSVSWYQQTPGQGLQFLFEYFSETQRNKGNFPGRFSGRQFSNSRSEMNVSTLELGDSALYLCASSLADGTPSNYGYTFGSGTRLTVV.

V and J are TRBV4-3 and TRBJ2-5; D is possibly TRBD1 (5 bases). In germline, CDR1 is LGHNA, CDR2 YSLEER. The CDR3 consists of 16 residues. Trimming pared 4 bases from V and 5 bases from J, leaving 20 bases between. CDR3 sequence (DNA): TGCGCCAGCAGCCGCCGACTTTCGACAGTGGGGGAGACCCAGTACTTC. This sequence encodes CASSRRLSTVGETQYF.

This clone was found a few times. The V gene is TRBV5-1, the J gene TRBJ2-1; a possible D gene is TRBD2 (6 bases). The CDR3 length is 14 residues. Germline V gene data show CDR1 as SGHRS and CDR2 as YFSETQ. Trimming removed 4 bases from V and 6 bases from J, with 14 bases in between. CDR3 region: CASSRGDSLNEQFF. CDR3 DNA sequence: TGCGCCAGCAGCCGAGGGGACTCTCTCAATGAGCAGTTCTTC.

The chain recombines TRBV19 with TRBJ1-1; TRBD1 aligns across 7 bases. With 4 bases clipped from V and 5 bases from J, the junction kept 4 bases outside the gene matches. CDR3 size: 13 residues. The germline CDR1 and CDR2 sequences are LNHDA and SQIVND (reference sequence). CDR3 nucleotides: TGTGCCAGTAGTAATCGACAGGGTACTGAAGCTTTCTTT. Translating it yields CASSNRQGTEAFF.

The chain uses TRBV7-8 and TRBJ2-5; TRBD2 aligns across 14 bases. This CDR3 region has 18 residues. V lost 1 base to trimming and J lost 2 bases; unmatched junction nucleotides: 6. The germline V gene encodes CDR1 SGHVS and CDR2 FQNEAQ. CDR3 protein: CASSLGGTSGSSQETQYF. CDR3 DNA sequence: TGTGCCAGCAGCTTAGGCGGGACTAGCGGGAGCTCGCAAGAGACCCAGTACTTC.

This chain joins TRBV5-1 and TRBJ2-5; D is unresolved. Trimming removed 2 bases at V and 5 bases at J, with 16 bases between. The CDR3 is 15 amino acids. Per the germline V gene, CDR1 is SGHRS and CDR2 is YFSETQ. The CDR3 nucleotides are TGCGCCAGCAGCTTAGGATTGGTGTCCGGGGAGACCCAGTACTTC. As protein: CASSLGLVSGETQYF.

This clone was detected only a few times. The V gene is TRBV7-9, the J gene TRBJ1-5, with 7 bases lining up with TRBD1. Losses at the gene ends were 1 base for V and 16 bases for J; bases not matched to a gene: 10. CDR3 length: 13 residues. CDR1 and CDR2 (germline): SEHNR, FQNEAQ (reference sequence). DNA of the CDR3: TGTGCCAGCAGCTTAGGATGGACAGGTGGATTCCATTTT. Translation: CASSLGWTGGFHF.

This clone has only a few counts. The V and J genes are TRBV21-1 and TRBJ2-7; the DNA was not used to check the table's D call, TRBD2. TRBV21-1 is a known pseudogene. CDR3 length equals 18 residues. In nucleotides, the CDR3 is TGTGCCAGCAGCATAGACAGGGCAATGACTAGCGGGAACGACGAGCAGTACTTC. It translates to CASSIDRAMTSGNDEQYF.

The DNA for the CDR3 is TGTGCCAGCAGCGTAGCTAGGCAGGTAGCGGGAGTGGAGACCCAGTACTTC. Encoded protein: CASSVARQVAGVETQYF. The chain recombines TRBV9 with TRBJ2-5, with TRBD2 identical over 9 bases. The CDR3 consists of 17 residues. The germline CDR1 and CDR2 sequences are SGDLS and YYNGEE. V shed 0 bases, J shed 5 bases, and the junction held 11 bases outside the gene matches.

The chain has TRBV28 and TRBJ2-7; D ambiguous. Per germline, CDR1 MDHEN and CDR2 SYDVKM. The CDR3 has 11 amino acids. V lost 4 bases, J lost 7 bases, and 8 bases lay in between. This chain's CDR3 is CASSSSWEQYF. The CDR3, as DNA: TGTGCCAGCAGTTCGAGTTGGGAGCAGTACTTC. Using reference TRBV28 and TRBJ2-7 for the parts outside the CDR3, the full variable domain is DVKVTQSSRYLVKRTGEKVFLECVQDMDHENMFWYRQDPGLGLRLIYFSYDVKMKEKGDIPEGYSVSREKKERFSLILESASTNQTSMYLCASSSSWEQYFGPGTRLTVT.

CDR3 bases: TGTGCCAGCAGCTCACTAAGTTGGAGCACCGGGGAGCTGTTTTTT. This encodes CASSSLSWSTGELFF. V gene TRBV7-9 combines with J gene TRBJ2-2, with D hard to call. Germline loops: CDR1 SEHNR, CDR2 FQNEAQ (reference sequence). V was pared by 4 bases and J by 4 bases, with 13 bases between. The CDR3 runs to 15 residues. Together with reference TRBV7-9 and TRBJ2-2, the CDR3 gives the full variable domain: DTGVSQNPRHKITKRGQNVTFRCDPISEHNRLYWYRQTLGQGPEFLTYFQNEAQLEKSRLLSDRFSAERPKGSFSTLEIQRTEQGDSAMYLCASSSLSWSTGELFFGEGSRLTVL.

V and J are TRBV29-1 and TRBJ1-1; possibly TRBD1 for D (5 bases). CDR3 length: 13 amino acids. Germline CDR1 is SQVTM and CDR2 is ANQGSEA. Trimming left V 5 bases short and J 7 bases short, with 17 bases between. In DNA, the CDR3 is TGCAGCGTTACAATATCTCAGGGTGGTGAAGCTTTCTTT. Amino acids: CSVTISQGGEAFF.